This T cell receptor (beta chain) was sequenced during a study of blood T cell repertoires in COVID-19. In the study overall: COVID-19 samples collected from the United States, Italy and Spain covered acute and convalescent phases. Sources were T cells, B-cell-depleted T cells, or PBMCs; the material itself was cDNA or gDNA.

In the source study's methods: From reference gene primer amplification, estimates of nucleated cell counts were derived. TCRdb's table, derived via immunoSEQ multiplex PCR, lists solely in-frame clones and lacks some. V, J and clone size are taken as reported in that table, and D and trimming were inferred from the DNA itself. The table lists about 200,000 clones, around nine tenths of them singletons. V was pared by 10 bases and J by 5 bases, with 7 bases of the junction left unmatched. Germline CDR1 and CDR2: MDHEN and SYDVKM. The CDR3 spans 12 residues. The material sequenced was peripheral blood. The receptor's source is a man between 60 and 70 years old who had recovered from COVID-19. V is TRBV28 and J is TRBJ1-1, with 7 positions matching TRBD1. CDR3 sequence reads: CATMTGRTEAFF. The CDR3 DNA sequence: TGTGCCACGATGACAGGGAGGACTGAAGCTTTCTTT. Full variable domain (rest looked up from reference TRBV28 and TRBJ1-1): DVKVTQSSRYLVKRTGEKVFLECVQDMDHENMFWYRQDPGLGLRLIYFSYDVKMKEKGDIPEGYSVSREKKERFSLILESASTNQTSMYLCATMTGRTEAFFGQGTRLTVV.